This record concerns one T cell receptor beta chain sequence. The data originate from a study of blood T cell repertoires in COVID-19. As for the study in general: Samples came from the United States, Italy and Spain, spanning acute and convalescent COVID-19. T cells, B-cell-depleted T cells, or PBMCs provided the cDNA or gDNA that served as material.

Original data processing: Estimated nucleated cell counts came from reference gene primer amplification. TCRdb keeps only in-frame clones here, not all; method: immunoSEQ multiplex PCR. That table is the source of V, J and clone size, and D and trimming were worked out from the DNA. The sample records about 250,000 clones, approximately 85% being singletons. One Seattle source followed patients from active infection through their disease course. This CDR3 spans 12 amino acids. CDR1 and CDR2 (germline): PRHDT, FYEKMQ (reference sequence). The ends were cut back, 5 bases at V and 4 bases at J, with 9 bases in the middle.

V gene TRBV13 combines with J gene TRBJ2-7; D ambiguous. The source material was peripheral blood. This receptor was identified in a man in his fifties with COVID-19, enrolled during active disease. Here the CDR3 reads CASSTKRYEQYF. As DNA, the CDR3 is TGTGCCAGCAGCACAAAGAGGTACGAGCAGTACTTC.